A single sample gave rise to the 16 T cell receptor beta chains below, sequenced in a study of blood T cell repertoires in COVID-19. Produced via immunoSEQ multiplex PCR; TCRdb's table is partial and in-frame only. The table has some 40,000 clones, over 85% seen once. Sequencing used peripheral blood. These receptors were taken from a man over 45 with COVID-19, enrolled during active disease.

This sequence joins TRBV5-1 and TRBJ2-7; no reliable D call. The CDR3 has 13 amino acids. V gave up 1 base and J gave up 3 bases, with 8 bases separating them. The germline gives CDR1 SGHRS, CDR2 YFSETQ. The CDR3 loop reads CASSLREDYEQYF. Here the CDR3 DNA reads TGCGCCAGCAGCTTGCGCGAAGACTACGAGCAGTACTTC.

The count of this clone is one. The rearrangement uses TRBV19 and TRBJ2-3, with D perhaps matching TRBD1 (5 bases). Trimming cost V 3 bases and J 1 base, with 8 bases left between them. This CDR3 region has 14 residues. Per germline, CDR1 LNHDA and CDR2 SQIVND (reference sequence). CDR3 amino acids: CASSMARGTDTQYF. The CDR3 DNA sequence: TGTGCCAGTAGTATGGCCAGGGGCACAGATACGCAGTATTTT.

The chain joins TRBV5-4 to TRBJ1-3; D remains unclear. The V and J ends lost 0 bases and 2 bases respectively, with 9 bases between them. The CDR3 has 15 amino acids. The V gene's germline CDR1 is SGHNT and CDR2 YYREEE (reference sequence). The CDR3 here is CASSLGQEPGNTIYF. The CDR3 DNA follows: TGTGCCAGCAGCTTGGGCCAGGAACCTGGAAACACCATATATTTT.

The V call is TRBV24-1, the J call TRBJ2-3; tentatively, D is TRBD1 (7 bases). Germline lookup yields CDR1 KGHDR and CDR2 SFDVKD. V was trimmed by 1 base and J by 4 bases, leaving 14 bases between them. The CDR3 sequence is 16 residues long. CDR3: CATSDFRQGGADTQYF. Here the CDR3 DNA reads TGTGCCACCAGTGATTTTCGACAGGGAGGCGCAGATACGCAGTATTTT.

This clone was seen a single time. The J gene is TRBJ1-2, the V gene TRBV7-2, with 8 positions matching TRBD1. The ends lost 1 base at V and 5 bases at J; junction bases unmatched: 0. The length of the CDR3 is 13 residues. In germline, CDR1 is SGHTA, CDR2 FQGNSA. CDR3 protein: CASSLGQGYGYTF. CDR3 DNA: TGTGCCAGCAGCTTAGGACAGGGGTATGGCTACACCTTC. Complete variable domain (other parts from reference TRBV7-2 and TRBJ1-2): GAGVSQSPSNKVTEKGKDVELRCDPISGHTALYWYRQSLGQGLEFLIYFQGNSAPDKSGLPSDRFSAERTGGSVSTLTIQRTQQEDSAVYLCASSLGQGYGYTFGSGTRLTVV.

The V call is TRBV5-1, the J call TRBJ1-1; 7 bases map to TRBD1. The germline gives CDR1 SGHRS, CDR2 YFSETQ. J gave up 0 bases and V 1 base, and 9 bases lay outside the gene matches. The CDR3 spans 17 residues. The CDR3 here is CASSLYPTGTMNTEAFF. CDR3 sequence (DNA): TGCGCCAGCAGCTTGTACCCGACAGGGACAATGAACACTGAAGCTTTCTTT.

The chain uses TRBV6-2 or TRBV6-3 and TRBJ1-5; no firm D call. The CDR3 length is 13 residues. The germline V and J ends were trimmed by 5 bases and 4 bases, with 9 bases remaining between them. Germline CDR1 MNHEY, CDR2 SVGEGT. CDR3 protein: CASSPPVNQPQHF. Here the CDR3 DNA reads TGTGCCAGCAGTCCCCCCGTTAATCAGCCCCAGCATTTT.

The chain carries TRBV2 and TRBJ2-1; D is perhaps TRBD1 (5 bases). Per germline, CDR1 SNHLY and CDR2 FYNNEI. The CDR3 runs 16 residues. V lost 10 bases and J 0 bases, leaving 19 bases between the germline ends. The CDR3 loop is CAIPYRTPSSYNEQFF. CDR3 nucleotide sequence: TGTGCCATCCCTTACCGGACACCAAGCTCCTACAATGAGCAGTTCTTC.

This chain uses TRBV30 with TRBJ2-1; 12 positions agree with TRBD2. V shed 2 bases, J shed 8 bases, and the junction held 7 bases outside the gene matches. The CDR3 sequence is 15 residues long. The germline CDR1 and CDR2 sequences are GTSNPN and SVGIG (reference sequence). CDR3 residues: CAWSQLAGGGHEQFF. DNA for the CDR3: TGTGCCTGGAGTCAACTAGCGGGAGGCGGGCATGAGCAGTTCTTC.

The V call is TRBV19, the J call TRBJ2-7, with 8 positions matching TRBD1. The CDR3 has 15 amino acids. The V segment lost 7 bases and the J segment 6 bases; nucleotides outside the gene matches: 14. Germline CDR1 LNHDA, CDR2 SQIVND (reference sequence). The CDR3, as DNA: TGTGCCAGTAAGGGGCCCCAGGGGGCCTCCGCCGAGCAGTACTTC. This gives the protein CASKGPQGASAEQYF.

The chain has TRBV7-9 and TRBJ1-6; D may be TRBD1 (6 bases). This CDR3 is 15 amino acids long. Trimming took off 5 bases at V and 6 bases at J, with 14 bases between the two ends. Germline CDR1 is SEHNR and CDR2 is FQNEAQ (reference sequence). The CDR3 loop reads CASSPTGFGNSPLHF. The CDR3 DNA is TGTGCCAGCAGCCCGACAGGCTTCGGTAATTCACCCCTCCACTTT.

In DNA, the CDR3 is TGTGCCAGTAGTACCTACGGGGGTGAGCAGTTCTTC. This sequence encodes CASSTYGGEQFF. The chain links TRBV19 to TRBJ2-1, with D possibly matching TRBD2 (6 bases). The CDR3 is made up of 12 amino acids. V dropped 4 bases and J dropped 9 bases, with 10 bases sitting between them. From germline, CDR1 is LNHDA and CDR2 SQIVND (reference sequence).

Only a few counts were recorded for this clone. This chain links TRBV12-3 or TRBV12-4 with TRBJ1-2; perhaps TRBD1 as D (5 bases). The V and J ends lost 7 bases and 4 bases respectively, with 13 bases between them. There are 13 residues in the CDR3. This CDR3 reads CASTYQGSYGYTF. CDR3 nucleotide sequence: TGTGCCAGCACCTATCAGGGTTCCTATGGCTACACCTTC.

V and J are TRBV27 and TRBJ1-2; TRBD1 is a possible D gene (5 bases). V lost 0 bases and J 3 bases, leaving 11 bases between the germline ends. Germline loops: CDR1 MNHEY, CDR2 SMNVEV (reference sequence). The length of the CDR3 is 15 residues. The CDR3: CASSLSPRGHYGYTF. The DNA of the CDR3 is TGTGCCAGCAGTTTATCGCCGCGGGGCCACTATGGCTACACCTTC.

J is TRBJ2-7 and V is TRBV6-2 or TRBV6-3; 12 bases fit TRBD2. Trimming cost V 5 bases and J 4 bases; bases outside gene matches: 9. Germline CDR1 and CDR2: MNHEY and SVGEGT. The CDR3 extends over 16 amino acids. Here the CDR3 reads CASSGPRLAGVYEQYF. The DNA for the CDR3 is TGTGCCAGCAGTGGCCCCCGACTAGCGGGAGTATACGAGCAGTACTTC.

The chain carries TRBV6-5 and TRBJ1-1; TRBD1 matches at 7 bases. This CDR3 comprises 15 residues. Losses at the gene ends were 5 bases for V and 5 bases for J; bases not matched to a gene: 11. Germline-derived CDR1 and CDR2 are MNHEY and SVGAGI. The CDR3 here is CASSRRGLKETEAFF. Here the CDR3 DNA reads TGTGCCAGCAGTCGGAGGGGGCTAAAGGAGACTGAAGCTTTCTTT.